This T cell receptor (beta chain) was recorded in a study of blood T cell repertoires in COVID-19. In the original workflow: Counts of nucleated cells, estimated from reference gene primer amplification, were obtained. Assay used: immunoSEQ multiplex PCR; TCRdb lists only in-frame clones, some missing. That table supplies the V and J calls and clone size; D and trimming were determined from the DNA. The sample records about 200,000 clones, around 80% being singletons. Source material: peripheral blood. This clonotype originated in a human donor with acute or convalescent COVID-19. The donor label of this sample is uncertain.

As DNA, the CDR3 is TGTGCCAGCAGTTTGCACACCACTGAAGCTTTCTTT. Translated: CASSLHTTEAFF. The V gene is TRBV12-3 or TRBV12-4, the J gene TRBJ1-1, with unresolved D. There are 12 residues in the CDR3. Between the trimmed V and J ends, which lost 3 bases and 4 bases, there was a span of 6 bases.